These 30 T cell receptor beta chains were sequenced from one sample in a study of blood T cell repertoires in COVID-19. The assay was immunoSEQ multiplex PCR, and TCRdb's table has in-frame clones only and misses some. The repertoire includes fewer than 250,000 clones, just under 85% of them detected once, and 1.9% sits in the top ten. Material for sequencing was peripheral blood. Receptor source: a woman older than 75 with acute or convalescent COVID-19.

The chain is built from TRBV5-6 and TRBJ2-7; D is unclear. V lost 2 bases, J lost 3 bases, and 6 bases lay in between. This CDR3 comprises 12 residues. Germline CDR1 and CDR2: SGHDT and YYEEEE. The CDR3 sequence: CASSFSNYEQYF. CDR3 sequence (DNA): TGTGCCAGCAGCTTCAGTAACTACGAGCAGTACTTC. Filled out from reference TRBV5-6 and TRBJ2-7, the complete variable domain reads DAGVTQSPTHLIKTRGQQVTLRCSPKSGHDTVSWYQQALGQGPQFIFQYYEEEERQRGNFPDRFSGHQFPNYSSELNVNALLLGDSALYLCASSFSNYEQYFGPGTRLTVT.

The chain has TRBV5-1 and TRBJ1-2; 8 bases line up with TRBD1. Germline V gene lookup returns CDR1 SGHRS and CDR2 YFSETQ. V shed 0 bases, J shed 3 bases, and the junction held 10 bases outside the gene matches. This CDR3 is built from 17 residues. Written as DNA, the CDR3 is TGCGCCAGCAGCTTGGATGGACAGGGAGGGTCAGACTATGGCTACACCTTC. This encodes CASSLDGQGGSDYGYTF.

The chain uses TRBV27 and TRBJ2-1, with D possibly TRBD1 on 6 matching bases. The CDR3 has 14 residues. The germline gives CDR1 MNHEY, CDR2 SMNVEV (reference sequence). V lost 6 bases and J lost 2, with 11 bases in between. This chain's CDR3 is CASRAGTPYNEQFF. For the CDR3, the DNA is TGTGCCAGCAGAGCCGGGACACCCTACAATGAGCAGTTCTTC.

The chain has TRBV7-2 and TRBJ2-3, with TRBD1 matching over 8 bases. The germline V gene has CDR1 SGHTA and CDR2 FQGNSA. The CDR3 is 15 amino acids. The V gene end was trimmed by 5 bases and the J gene end by 4 bases; junction bases not matched to a gene: 8. The CDR3, as DNA: TGTGCCAGCAGCAGTCGGACAGGGAACGCAGATACGCAGTATTTT. Translated, it gives CASSSRTGNADTQYF.

This clone showed up just once. V and J are TRBV18 and TRBJ2-2; unclear D gene. The germline V gene encodes CDR1 KGHSH and CDR2 LQKENI. The CDR3 length is 19 residues. Trimming pared 3 bases from V and 0 bases from J, leaving 20 bases between. The DNA of the CDR3 is TGTGCCAGCTCACCGCCGGTACAGACGATCTCCCCGAACACCGGGGAGCTGTTTTTT. Translating it yields CASSPPVQTISPNTGELFF.

About this clone itself: This CDR3 is also generated by other DNA sequences in the sample. The J gene is TRBJ2-3, the V gene TRBV18, with 7 bases matching TRBD2. The trim removed 4 bases at V and 0 bases at J, leaving 4 bases unmatched. Germline V CDR1 and CDR2: KGHSH, LQKENI. This CDR3 spans 15 amino acids. CDR3 loop: CASSRLAASTDTQYF. CDR3 nucleotides: TGTGCCAGCTCACGGCTAGCGGCTAGCACAGATACGCAGTATTTT.

This clone was observed a few times. V gene TRBV18 combines with J gene TRBJ1-1; a possible D gene is TRBD1 (5 bases). This CDR3 has 16 amino acids. V dropped 1 base and J dropped 1 base, with 13 bases sitting between them. The V gene's germline CDR1 is KGHSH and CDR2 LQKENI. DNA for the CDR3: TGTGCCAGCTCACCACTGGCAGGGTGGGGGAACACTGAAGCTTTCTTT. This encodes CASSPLAGWGNTEAFF. Full variable domain (missing parts from reference TRBV18 and TRBJ1-1): NAGVMQNPRHLVRRRGQEARLRCSPMKGHSHVYWYRQLPEEGLKFMVYLQKENIIDESGMPKERFSAEFPKEGPSILRIQQVVRGDSAAYFCASSPLAGWGNTEAFFGQGTRLTVV.

This clone is termed medium-sized. This sequence joins TRBV13 and TRBJ2-6, with TRBD2 as a possible D gene (6 bases). CDR1 is PRHDT, CDR2 FYEKMQ, per germline (reference sequence). The CDR3 spans 18 residues. Trimming took 8 bases from V and 0 from J, leaving 20 bases between them. The CDR3 here is CASAGGGAEGSGANVLTF. The CDR3 DNA is TGTGCCAGCGCGGGTGGAGGGGCGGAGGGCTCTGGGGCCAACGTCCTGACTTTC. Full variable domain (remainder filled in from reference TRBV13 and TRBJ2-6): AAGVIQSPRHLIKEKRETATLKCYPIPRHDTVYWYQQGPGQDPQFLISFYEKMQSDKGSIPDRFSAQQFSDYHSELNMSSLELGDSALYFCASAGGGAEGSGANVLTFGAGSRLTVL.

The rearrangement joins TRBV11-3 to TRBJ2-2; D possibly corresponds to TRBD2 (6 bases). Per the germline V gene, CDR1 is SGHNT and CDR2 is YENEEA. The CDR3 sequence is 13 residues long. V was trimmed by 6 bases and J by 7 bases, leaving 12 bases between them. CDR3 DNA sequence: TGTGCCAGCAGTTTGATGCGGGGCGGGGAGCTGTTTTTT. Translation: CASSLMRGGELFF.

The chain couples TRBV7-3 to TRBJ2-1; 8 nucleotides align to TRBD2. Germline CDR1 is SGHTA and CDR2 is FQGTGA. V shed 5 bases, J shed 7 bases, and the junction held 10 bases outside the gene matches. The CDR3 is made up of 15 amino acids. CDR3: CASSVSGSWGNEQFF. As DNA, the CDR3 is TGTGCCAGCAGCGTCAGCGGGAGCTGGGGGAATGAGCAGTTCTTC.

J is TRBJ1-1 and V is TRBV28; the match to TRBD1 covers 7 bases. J gave up 1 base and V 5 bases, and 7 bases lay outside the gene matches. CDR3 length equals 15 residues. CDR1 and CDR2 (germline): MDHEN, SYDVKM. This chain's CDR3 is CASSPERQGNTEAFF. The CDR3 DNA sequence: TGTGCCAGCAGTCCAGAACGACAGGGGAACACTGAAGCTTTCTTT.

The chain employs TRBV2 and TRBJ2-7, with D possibly matching TRBD2 (7 bases). The CDR3 has 15 residues. Germline CDR1 SNHLY, CDR2 FYNNEI. The germline V and J ends were trimmed by 6 bases and 0 bases, with 15 bases remaining between them. Here the CDR3 DNA reads TGTGCCAGCAGGACAGGCGGGAGCCTCTCCTACGAGCAGTACTTC. Residues: CASRTGGSLSYEQYF. Full variable domain (outside the CDR3, taken from reference TRBV2 and TRBJ2-7): EPEVTQTPSHQVTQMGQEVILRCVPISNHLYFYWYRQILGQKVEFLVSFYNNEISEKSEIFDDQFSVERPDGSNFTLKIRSTKLEDSAMYFCASRTGGSLSYEQYFGPGTRLTVT.

The chain employs TRBV7-3 and TRBJ2-5; 7 bases match TRBD2. Germline lookup yields CDR1 SGHTA and CDR2 FQGTGA. V lost 5 bases, J lost 5 bases, and 11 bases stayed unmatched. The CDR3 totals 15 residues. In nucleotides, the CDR3 is TGTGCCAGCAGCCCCGTGGCGGGAGCTGTTGAGACCCAGTACTTC. Its protein product is CASSPVAGAVETQYF. Complete variable domain (other parts from reference TRBV7-3 and TRBJ2-5): GAGVSQTPSNKVTEKGKYVELRCDPISGHTALYWYRQSLGQGPEFLIYFQGTGAADDSGLPNDRFFAVRPEGSVSTLKIQRTERGDSAVYLCASSPVAGAVETQYFGPGTRLLVL.

The rearrangement joins TRBV19 to TRBJ1-2; 8 bases fit TRBD1. In germline, CDR1 is LNHDA, CDR2 SQIVND (reference sequence). This CDR3 is 16 amino acids long. V was clipped by 5 bases and J by 5 bases; unmatched bases: 13. CDR3 residues: CASSPWQGAFPYGYTF. The DNA for the CDR3 is TGTGCCAGTAGTCCCTGGCAGGGGGCCTTTCCATATGGCTACACCTTC.

CDR3 residues: CASSYRQSNYGYTF. CDR3 DNA sequence: TGTGCCAGCAGCTATCGACAGTCTAACTATGGCTACACCTTC. The rearrangement joins TRBV5-4 to TRBJ1-2; D may be TRBD1 (5 bases). CDR1 is SGHNT, CDR2 YYREEE, per germline (reference sequence). The CDR3 is 14 amino acids. Trimming took 3 bases from V and 0 from J, leaving 9 bases between them.

V usage is TRBV7-3 and J usage is TRBJ1-6; 10 positions agree with TRBD1. The CDR3 consists of 14 residues. Germline lookup yields CDR1 SGHTA and CDR2 FQGTGA. V shed 5 bases, J shed 10 bases, and the junction held 5 bases outside the gene matches. CDR3: CASSARTGGSPLHF. CDR3 bases: TGTGCCAGCAGCGCAAGGACAGGGGGATCACCCCTCCACTTT.

The V gene is TRBV4-3, the J gene TRBJ2-3, with TRBD1 as a possible D gene (5 bases). CDR3 size: 13 residues. Germline CDR1 is LGHNA and CDR2 is YSLEER. V lost 2 bases and J lost 5, with 8 bases in between. The CDR3 sequence is CASSQRQGDTQYF. DNA for the CDR3: TGCGCCAGCAGCCAACGCCAGGGAGATACGCAGTATTTT.

The chain employs TRBV6-2 or TRBV6-3 and TRBJ1-5, with D possibly being TRBD1 (6 bases). In germline, CDR1 is MNHEY, CDR2 SVGEGT. The ends were cut back, 5 bases at V and 6 bases at J, with 14 bases in the middle. This CDR3 is 14 amino acids long. In nucleotides, the CDR3 is TGTGCCAGCAGTACAGGGAATAGCGCTCAGCCCCAGCATTTT. Protein product: CASSTGNSAQPQHF.

The rearrangement joins TRBV29-1 to TRBJ2-7, with a weak D call TRBD1 (6 bases). This CDR3 comprises 13 residues. The V end lost 3 bases, the J end lost 0 bases, and 9 bases lay between the germline ends. Per the germline V gene, CDR1 is SQVTM and CDR2 is ANQGSEA. Here the CDR3 DNA reads TGCAGCGTTGATAGCAGGGGCTCCTACGAGCAGTACTTC. The encoded protein is CSVDSRGSYEQYF.

This sequence joins TRBV18 and TRBJ2-1, with D possibly TRBD2 on 5 matching bases. V gave up 4 bases and J gave up 0 bases, with 16 bases separating them. This CDR3 spans 17 amino acids. Germline CDR1 KGHSH, CDR2 LQKENI. In DNA form, the CDR3 reads TGTGCCAGCTCACAAATTCTAGCAGCTAGCTCCTACAATGAGCAGTTCTTC. It specifies CASSQILAASSYNEQFF.

The CDR3 protein is CASSISGVNQPQHF. In DNA form, the CDR3 reads TGTGCCAGTAGTATCTCAGGGGTTAATCAGCCCCAGCATTTT. The rearrangement uses TRBV19 and TRBJ1-5, with D tentatively TRBD1 (6 bases). Trimming took off 3 bases at V and 4 bases at J, with 10 bases between the two ends. The CDR3 contains 14 residues. Germline lookup yields CDR1 LNHDA and CDR2 SQIVND (reference sequence).

This chain uses TRBV6-6 with TRBJ1-3, with TRBD1 identical over 7 bases. Germline V gives CDR1 MNHNY, CDR2 SVGAGI (reference sequence). This CDR3 region has 15 residues. V lost 5 bases to trimming and J lost 2 bases; unmatched junction nucleotides: 6. CDR3 protein: CASSQNTGAGNTIYF. CDR3 in DNA: TGTGCCAGCAGTCAGAATACAGGGGCTGGAAACACCATATATTTT.

The gene calls are TRBV19 and TRBJ1-5; 9 bases match TRBD1. Germline trimming cut 6 bases from V and 4 bases from J; bases unmatched to any gene: 7. Per germline, CDR1 LNHDA and CDR2 SQIVND (reference sequence). This CDR3 has 15 residues. The CDR3 protein is CASSLTGGENQPQHF. CDR3 sequence (DNA): TGTGCCAGTAGCCTGACAGGGGGAGAGAATCAGCCCCAGCATTTT.

J is TRBJ2-1 and V is TRBV7-3; 9 bases are shared with TRBD2. V shed 2 bases and J 10 bases; nucleotides not matched to a gene: 9. The CDR3 covers 15 residues. Germline V gene sequence: CDR1 SGHTA, CDR2 FQGTGA. The CDR3 DNA reads as TGTGCCAGCAGCTTAGCGGGAGGGCCCCTACGAGAGCAGTTCTTC. It encodes CASSLAGGPLREQFF. The whole variable domain, filled in from reference TRBV7-3 and TRBJ2-1, reads GAGVSQTPSNKVTEKGKYVELRCDPISGHTALYWYRQSLGQGPEFLIYFQGTGAADDSGLPNDRFFAVRPEGSVSTLKIQRTERGDSAVYLCASSLAGGPLREQFFGPGTRLTVL.

The V gene is TRBV11-2, the J gene TRBJ2-7, with 8 nucleotides matching TRBD1. The V gene's germline CDR1 is SGHAT and CDR2 FQNNGV. After removal of 1 base from V and 2 bases from J, the junction contained 7 bases not matched to a gene. This CDR3 spans 16 amino acids. The DNA for the CDR3 is TGTGCCAGCAGCTTAGGAGAGGGACAGGCGACCTACGAGCAGTACTTC. It yields the protein CASSLGEGQATYEQYF.

The V call is TRBV29-1, the J call TRBJ2-7; TRBD2 agrees at 8 bases. The CDR3 is 15 residues long. J was trimmed by 2 bases and V by 5 bases; bases with no gene match: 11. In germline, CDR1 is SQVTM, CDR2 ANQGSEA. CDR3 sequence (DNA): TGCAGCGTTCGGGGGGGACAAGGGCCAACCTACGAGCAGTACTTC. Translation gives CSVRGGQGPTYEQYF.

The chain employs TRBV5-6 and TRBJ2-5; 7 bases fit TRBD1. The CDR3 totals 15 residues. Germline V gene lookup returns CDR1 SGHDT and CDR2 YYEEEE. Unmatched junction bases numbered 7, after V lost 4 bases and J lost 1 base. Written as DNA, the CDR3 is TGTGCCAGCAGCCGGAAATGGACAGGCCAAGAGACCCAGTACTTC. Translating it yields CASSRKWTGQETQYF.

The chain carries TRBV3-1 (or the pseudogene TRBV3-2) and TRBJ2-7; 10 nucleotides agree with TRBD2. There are 16 residues in the CDR3. V gave up 0 bases and J gave up 4 bases; unmatched junction bases: 6. The germline CDR1 and CDR2 sequences are LGHDT and YNNKEL (reference sequence). The CDR3 is CASSQDSSSGRYEQYF. CDR3 coding DNA: TGTGCCAGCAGCCAAGACTCGTCTAGCGGGAGATACGAGCAGTACTTC.

This clone occurred a few times. CDR3 protein: CASSFRGGMNEQYF. The CDR3, as DNA: TGTGCCAGCAGCTTCCGGGGGGGTATGAACGAGCAGTACTTC. The chain recombines TRBV5-4 with TRBJ2-7; 8 nucleotides align to TRBD2. Trimming took 2 bases from V and 5 from J; bases not matched to a gene: 6. This CDR3 has 14 residues. Per the germline V gene, CDR1 is SGHNT and CDR2 is YYREEE (reference sequence).

This chain connects TRBV9 to TRBJ1-1; D remains ambiguous. The CDR3 contains 14 residues. Germline lookup yields CDR1 SGDLS and CDR2 YYNGEE. The V gene lost 0 bases and the J gene lost 2 bases, with 8 bases spanning the gap. The CDR3 nucleotides read TGTGCCAGCAGCGTAGGAGGGAGTAACACTGAAGCTTTCTTT. Protein sequence: CASSVGGSNTEAFF.